This TCR beta chain is from a study of identical twins. Whole-study results and caveats: Invariant T cells like MAIT and iNKT could partly confound the zero-insertion analyses. There was more out-of-frame TCR alpha sharing in monozygotic twins than models estimated.

TCRdb independently ran MiXCR on the 5' RACE reads; one entry per CDR3 protein. This table has 1.5 million to 2 million distinct CDR3 sequences, under 35% appearing once. This CDR3 has 14 residues. V lost 1 base, J lost 0 bases, and 2 bases stayed unmatched. In germline, CDR1 is DFQATT, CDR2 SNEGSKA (reference sequence). As concerns this clonotype: Its antigen remains unknown.

The chain uses TRBV20-1 and TRBJ2-7; 8 bases match TRBD1. Sequenced sample: cord blood. This TCR came from a newborn girl in good health. CDR3 DNA sequence: TGCAGTGCTAGAGGGGGACAGGTCTCCTACGAGCAGTACTTC. Its translation: CSARGGQVSYEQYF.